This is a list of T cell receptor beta chains from one sample in a study of shared clonotypes between healthy human individuals. Generated by immunoSEQ multiplex PCR, the TCRdb table keeps only in-frame clones and is missing some. The sample has more than 2 million clones, 85% to 95% seen once. The sequenced sample was naive CD8+ T cells from PBMCs. The source is a young man in good health. Some clones in this sample may be carry-over from other donors' samples. The conserved cysteine and the conserved F or W are not part of the CDR3 here. The D gene is left open where the match is weak.

v_gene	d_gene	len	j_gene	CDR3aa
TRBV19	.	15	TRBJ2-2	ASSPHYGSAGTGELF
TRBV25-1	.	10	TRBJ2-7	ASSQVYNEQY
TRBV6-1	TRBD1	15	TRBJ1-5	ASSKDRVVQSNQPQH
TRBV10-3	TRBD1	13	TRBJ2-2	AISTGGGGTGELF
TRBV4-1	.	15	TRBJ2-7	ASSQGGAAATIYEQY
TRBV9	TRBD1	12	TRBJ2-7	ASSVGTGNYEQY
TRBV9	TRBD2	10	TRBJ2-1	ASSVNGREQF
TRBV9	.	13	TRBJ2-3	ASSPYSSSTDTQY
TRBV7-9	.	12	TRBJ1-2	ASSFLESNYGYT
TRBV25-1	.	10	TRBJ1-1	ASRDRNTEAF
TRBV13	.	13	TRBJ1-1	ASIPAGGLDTEAF
TRBV29-1	TRBD2	9	TRBJ2-1	SVSAGGEQF
TRBV19	.	10	TRBJ1-5	ASQEGNQPQH
TRBV5-1	TRBD1	15	TRBJ2-3	ASSLDRDRDFTDTQY
TRBV10-3	TRBD1	12	TRBJ2-5	AIRDRGEAETQY
TRBV27	.	14	TRBJ2-5	ASSLSMGTLEGTQY
TRBV13	.	9	TRBJ2-1	ASSSMVEQF
TRBV4-2	.	16	TRBJ2-3	ASSQEWATKISSDTQY
TRBV5-1	TRBD2	15	TRBJ2-2	ASSLVLAGENTGELF
TRBV19	.	10	TRBJ1-1	ASLAVNTEAF
TRBV4-1	.	11	TRBJ1-1	ASSLHGTAEAF
TRBV6-5	TRBD2	13	TRBJ2-7	ASRFGLAVSYEQY
TRBV18	.	11	TRBJ2-3	ATSSGYGDTQY
TRBV7-2	TRBD1	14	TRBJ1-2	ASSPLSSDRGYGYT
TRBV5-1	.	14	TRBJ1-3	ASSPKNGPSGNTIY
TRBV28	.	12	TRBJ2-5	ASSSPTREETQY
TRBV5-1	TRBD2	16	TRBJ2-3	ASSLPSGLAGNTDTQY
TRBV29-1	.	11	TRBJ2-7	SVVGRKTYEQY
TRBV19	.	15	TRBJ1-1	ASSIFPRDSMNTEAF
TRBV19	.	12	TRBJ2-1	ASSIWYGGNEQF
TRBV7-2	TRBD2	16	TRBJ2-3	ASSLRMTGGRVADTQY
TRBV27	TRBD2	17	TRBJ2-5	ASRNLAFGTRRRRETQY
TRBV27	.	10	TRBJ2-7	ASSAQDSQQY
TRBV4-3	TRBD1	12	TRBJ2-1	ASSQRQGAHEQF
TRBV9	TRBD2	14	TRBJ2-4	ASSPRTSAAKNIQY
TRBV28	TRBD2	12	TRBJ2-3	ASSNLAGGSTQY
TRBV29-1	.	8	TRBJ2-7	SVGVYEQY
TRBV2	TRBD1	13	TRBJ2-2	ASTSPQGAAGELF
TRBV29-1	TRBD2	13	TRBJ2-1	SVDTTSGSWNEQF
TRBV27	TRBD2	13	TRBJ2-1	ASSLTGTSFNEQF
TRBV28	TRBD1	14	TRBJ1-2	ASSLGLEGAGYGYT
TRBV27	TRBD2	14	TRBJ2-3	ASSFLLAGASDTQY
TRBV27	.	11	TRBJ2-1	ASSWGAYNEQF
TRBV19	.	16	TRBJ2-7	ASSIVSPTGPMHYEQY
TRBV7-6	.	13	TRBJ2-5	ASSLLTGPKGNQY
TRBV7-9	TRBD1	14	TRBJ2-2	ASSGQGAENTGELF
TRBV7-9	.	12	TRBJ2-1	ASSPISVSDEQF
TRBV29-1	TRBD1	12	TRBJ2-7	SAEGGQGPYEQY
TRBV11-2	TRBD2	13	TRBJ2-7	ASSLELAGRLEQY
TRBV14	.	12	TRBJ2-6	ASKIRDGANVLT